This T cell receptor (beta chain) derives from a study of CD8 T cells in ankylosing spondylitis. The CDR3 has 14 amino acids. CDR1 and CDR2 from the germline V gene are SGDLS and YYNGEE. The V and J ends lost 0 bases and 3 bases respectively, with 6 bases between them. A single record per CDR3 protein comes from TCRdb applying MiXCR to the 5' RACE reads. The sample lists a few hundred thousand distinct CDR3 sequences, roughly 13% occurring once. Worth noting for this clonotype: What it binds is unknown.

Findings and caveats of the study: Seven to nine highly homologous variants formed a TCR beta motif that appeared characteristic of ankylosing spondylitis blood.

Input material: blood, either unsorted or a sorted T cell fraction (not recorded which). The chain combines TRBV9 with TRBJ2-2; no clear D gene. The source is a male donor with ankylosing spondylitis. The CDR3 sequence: CASSVEEYTGELFF. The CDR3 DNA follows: TGTGCCAGCAGCGTAGAAGAGTACACCGGGGAGCTGTTTTTT.